This TCR beta chain was profiled in a study of blood T cell repertoires in COVID-19. Study information: The United States, Italy and Spain provided the acute and convalescent COVID-19 samples. Nucleic acid was either cDNA or gDNA, and it came from T cells, B-cell-depleted T cells, or PBMCs.

Source study methods: Amplifying reference gene primers gave estimates of nucleated cell counts. Assay used: immunoSEQ multiplex PCR; TCRdb lists only in-frame clones, some missing. V and J calls and clone size come straight from that table; D and trimming were deduced from the DNA. The sample records under 300,000 clones, roughly nine tenths being singletons. The germline V gene encodes CDR1 ENHRY and CDR2 SYGVKD. Trimming removed 2 bases from V and 7 bases from J, with 11 bases in between. The CDR3 sequence is 13 residues long. The TCR was taken from a man in his late teens or twenties with active or convalescent COVID-19. The chain has TRBV10-3 and TRBJ1-2, with unresolved D. Source material: peripheral blood. The CDR3 protein is CAISEVLRSGYTF. As DNA, the CDR3 is TGTGCCATCAGTGAGGTCCTACGGAGTGGCTACACCTTC.